The 23 T cell receptor beta chains in this list originate from one sample, sequenced in a study of naive and memory T cell subsets. Both TRBC1 and TRBC2 were covered by a beta constant-region primer of two equimolar oligonucleotides. TCRdb independently ran MiXCR on the UMI-ligation and nested PCR reads; one entry per CDR3 protein. This sample has around 40,000 distinct CDR3 sequences; approximately 12% occur once, and the top ten carry more than 20%. Sequencing used effector memory CD4+ T cells from blood. The subset: effector memory, CD45RA- CD27-. The origin of the receptors is a human donor in good health.

A note on this clonotype: No DNA is shown, since the ends of the CDR3 on it are uncertain; the CDR3 is the one TCRdb lists. The chain has TRBV11-2 and TRBJ2-1; the table assigns TRBD1, which was not confirmed against the DNA. The CDR3 is 23 amino acids long, termini counted. CDR1 is SGHAT, CDR2 FQNNGV, per germline. This CDR3 reads CASSLWGVYLCASSLWGYNEQFF.

This clonotype was observed a handful of times. The chain links TRBV4-1 to TRBJ1-2, with D unclear. Trimming took off 4 bases at V and 2 bases at J, with 26 bases between the two ends. Germline assignment: CDR1 MGHRA and CDR2 YSYEKL. CDR3 length: 19 residues. In DNA, the CDR3 is TGCGCCAGCAGCCGGATCGCACCCCGCGACATGGGCAGCAACTATGGCTACACCTTC. Translated, it gives CASSRIAPRDMGSNYGYTF.

The chain uses TRBV6-2 or TRBV6-3 and TRBJ2-2, with TRBD2 matching over 7 bases. Trimming removed 4 bases from V and 8 bases from J; junction bases left unmatched: 4. Germline V lookup: CDR1 MNHEY, CDR2 SVGEGT. CDR3 length equals 13 residues. The CDR3: CASSLREGGELFF. The CDR3 coding sequence is TGTGCCAGCAGTTTGAGGGAGGGAGGGGAGCTGTTTTTT.

This clonotype has more than one count but fewer than ten. CDR3 in DNA: TGCGCCGCTAGGAGGGCCAACGTCCTGACTTTC. Its translation is CAARRANVLTF. The chain couples TRBV20-1 to TRBJ2-6; D not resolved. Germline assignment: CDR1 DFQATT and CDR2 SNEGSKA (reference sequence). This CDR3 is 11 amino acids long.

The genes are TRBV20-1 and TRBJ2-7; possible D gene TRBD2, 6 bases. Germline V gene sequence: CDR1 DFQATT, CDR2 SNEGSKA (reference sequence). V lost 3 bases to trimming and J lost 0 bases, with 18 bases between them. This CDR3 is 16 amino acids long. This chain's CDR3 is CSARGGRGGSSYEQYF. The CDR3 nucleotides read TGCAGTGCTAGGGGAGGACGGGGAGGAAGCTCCTACGAGCAGTACTTC.

This clonotype was found many times. The J gene is TRBJ2-1, the V gene TRBV20-1; no reliable D call. Trimming took off 1 base at V and 2 bases at J, with 12 bases between the two ends. This CDR3 comprises 15 residues. Germline loops: CDR1 DFQATT, CDR2 SNEGSKA (reference sequence). Here the CDR3 reads CSARGIQRAYNEQFF. Written as DNA, the CDR3 is TGCAGTGCTAGAGGAATTCAAAGGGCCTACAATGAGCAGTTCTTC.

This clonotype has more than one count but fewer than ten. This chain's CDR3 is CAISGDRGYGYTF. As DNA, the CDR3 is TGTGCCATCAGTGGAGACAGAGGGTATGGCTACACCTTC. The chain links TRBV10-3 to TRBJ1-2; a weak D match, TRBD1 (5 bases). Trimming cost V 4 bases and J 5 bases, with 11 bases left between them. Germline values: CDR1 ENHRY, CDR2 SYGVKD. The CDR3 covers 13 residues.

This clonotype has just a few counts. This chain links TRBV4-2 with TRBJ2-7, with 8 bases that match TRBD1. The V gene's germline CDR1 is LGHNA and CDR2 YNFKEQ. The CDR3 runs 16 residues. Losses at the gene ends were 4 bases for V and 2 bases for J; bases not matched to a gene: 10. The CDR3 DNA sequence: TGTGCCAGCAGCCCAACCTTGGACAGGGTAACCTACGAGCAGTACTTC. Its translation is CASSPTLDRVTYEQYF.

V and J are TRBV20-1 and TRBJ1-5; D might be TRBD1 (5 bases). This CDR3 is 14 amino acids long. V lost 5 bases to trimming and J lost 0 bases, with 11 bases between them. The germline gives CDR1 DFQATT, CDR2 SNEGSKA (reference sequence). CDR3: CSAPKGLSNQPQHF. CDR3 nucleotides: TGCAGTGCTCCGAAGGGGCTTAGCAATCAGCCCCAGCATTTT.

V usage is TRBV6-5 and J usage is TRBJ1-6; D call uncertain. The V and J ends lost 0 bases and 8 bases respectively, with 5 bases between them. Germline values: CDR1 MNHEY, CDR2 SVGAGI. The CDR3 totals 13 residues. This CDR3 is CASSYSWDSPLHF. CDR3 DNA sequence: TGTGCCAGCAGTTACTCATGGGATTCACCCCTCCACTTT.

This clonotype came up a few times. The rearrangement links TRBV15 to TRBJ2-5; 13 bases are a match to TRBD2. V gave up 5 bases and J gave up 5 bases; unmatched junction bases: 17. CDR1 and CDR2 from the germline V gene are LNHNV and YYDKDF (reference sequence). CDR3 length equals 19 residues. The CDR3 DNA follows: TGTGCCACCAGCCCTCGAATGACTAGCGGGAGGAGAGTGAAGGAGACCCAGTACTTC. It codes for CATSPRMTSGRRVKETQYF.

In its sample, this clonotype was seen many times. This sequence joins TRBV7-2 and TRBJ2-2, with D tentatively TRBD1 (6 bases). CDR1 and CDR2 (germline): SGHTA, FQGNSA. Trimming took 5 bases from V and 5 from J, leaving 15 bases between them. The CDR3 is 15 residues long. The CDR3 nucleotides read TGTGCCAGCAGCGCCTCGACAGGAGGTACCGGGGAGCTGTTTTTT. Its protein product is CASSASTGGTGELFF.

V usage is TRBV4-1 and J usage is TRBJ2-1; D is perhaps TRBD1 (6 bases). This CDR3 spans 14 amino acids. Trimming shortened V by 6 bases and J by 4 bases, and 13 bases separated the two germline ends. The germline CDR1 and CDR2 sequences are MGHRA and YSYEKL. CDR3 in amino acids: CASRDQGYYNEQFF. In nucleotides, the CDR3 is TGCGCCAGCAGAGACCAGGGGTATTACAATGAGCAGTTCTTC.

This clonotype was observed a few times. The chain uses TRBV12-3 or TRBV12-4 and TRBJ2-1, with a possible D match to TRBD1 (6 bases). This CDR3 spans 19 amino acids. The V end was cut by 6 bases, the J end by 4 bases, with 28 bases between. CDR3: CASSRPEAGDYAFYNEQFF. The CDR3 DNA sequence: TGTGCCAGCAGCAGGCCCGAGGCAGGGGATTATGCATTTTACAATGAGCAGTTCTTC.

This clonotype was detected a few times. The chain links TRBV3-1 to TRBJ2-2; 8 nucleotides match TRBD1. Germline trimming cut 3 bases from V and 2 bases from J; bases unmatched to any gene: 11. Germline CDR1 and CDR2: LGHDT and YNNKEL (reference sequence). The CDR3 consists of 18 residues. This chain's CDR3 is CASSHNGQDRANTGELFF. For the CDR3, the DNA is TGTGCCAGCAGCCACAACGGCCAGGACAGGGCTAACACCGGGGAGCTGTTTTTT.

This clonotype was seen a handful of times. DNA for the CDR3: TGCAGTGCACCCACCGGGACTAGCGGGAAGGTTGAGCAGTACTTC. This gives the protein CSAPTGTSGKVEQYF. The chain employs TRBV20-1 and TRBJ2-7, with 13 nucleotides matching TRBD2. This CDR3 contains 15 residues. Germline CDR1 reads DFQATT; CDR2 reads SNEGSKA (reference sequence). Trimming removed 6 bases from V and 7 bases from J; junction bases left unmatched: 12.

The chain recombines TRBV20-1 with TRBJ2-7; D perhaps matches TRBD1 (5 bases). The V gene lost 6 bases and the J gene lost 2 bases, with 20 bases spanning the gap. There are 15 residues in the CDR3. Per germline, CDR1 DFQATT and CDR2 SNEGSKA (reference sequence). The CDR3: CSALEPTASTYEQYF. DNA for the CDR3: TGCAGTGCCCTGGAACCGACAGCTTCGACCTACGAGCAGTACTTC.

This clonotype was found many times. The V gene is TRBV12-3 or TRBV12-4, the J gene TRBJ2-1, with 8 bases matching TRBD1. The CDR3 consists of 19 residues. With 6 bases clipped from V and 7 bases from J, the junction kept 23 bases outside the gene matches. CDR3 sequence: CASRARGGTGNVWGNEQFF. CDR3 nucleotide sequence: TGTGCCAGCAGGGCCCGAGGTGGGACAGGCAACGTCTGGGGGAATGAGCAGTTCTTC.

This clonotype has only a few counts. The rearrangement joins TRBV7-8 to TRBJ2-2, with TRBD1 identical over 7 bases. The V segment lost 0 bases and the J segment 6 bases; nucleotides outside the gene matches: 7. The CDR3 is 16 amino acids. Germline values: CDR1 SGHVS, CDR2 FQNEAQ. CDR3 sequence: CASSLAGRQGAGELFF. The CDR3 DNA is TGTGCCAGCAGCTTAGCGGGAAGACAGGGCGCCGGGGAGCTGTTTTTT.

The rearrangement links TRBV7-2 to TRBJ1-5; TRBD1 is a possible D gene (5 bases). Trimming stripped 2 bases from V and 7 bases from J, with 9 bases between. Germline lookup yields CDR1 SGHTA and CDR2 FQGNSA. The CDR3 is 13 amino acids. This CDR3 reads CASSLQGRQPQHF. For the CDR3, the DNA is TGTGCCAGCAGCTTACAGGGCAGACAGCCCCAGCATTTT.

In its sample, this clonotype ranks as medium-sized. The V and J genes are TRBV4-1 and TRBJ2-1; TRBD1 matches 9 bases. This CDR3 spans 15 amino acids. Germline V gene data show CDR1 as MGHRA and CDR2 as YSYEKL. V was pared by 3 bases and J by 6 bases, with 6 bases of the junction left unmatched. The CDR3 reads CASSQGDRALNEQFF. CDR3 DNA: TGCGCCAGCAGCCAGGGGGACAGGGCCCTCAATGAGCAGTTCTTC.

This clonotype was seen more than once but under ten times. V gene TRBV5-4 combines with J gene TRBJ2-3; possible D gene TRBD2, 5 bases. This CDR3 comprises 17 residues. V was clipped by 0 bases and J by 2 bases, with 16 bases between them. Looked up from germline, CDR1 is SGHNT and CDR2 is YYREEE (reference sequence). This CDR3 is CASSLASQRINTDTQYF. CDR3 coding DNA: TGTGCCAGCAGCTTGGCCAGCCAGCGGATCAACACAGATACGCAGTATTTT.

This clonotype was observed at least ten times. The genes are TRBV5-1 and TRBJ2-1, with 8 bases identical to TRBD2. V gave up 0 bases and J gave up 5 bases; unmatched junction bases: 4. This CDR3 spans 15 amino acids. From germline, CDR1 is SGHRS and CDR2 YFSETQ. The CDR3 here is CASSLALAGNNEQFF. CDR3 coding DNA: TGCGCCAGCAGCTTGGCGCTAGCGGGCAACAATGAGCAGTTCTTC.